This T cell receptor (beta chain) was documented in a study of T cell responses to AZD1222 COVID-19 vaccine. The assay was immunoSEQ multiplex PCR, and TCRdb's table has in-frame clones only and misses some. The data show 100,000 to 150,000 clones, roughly 92% seen once. V lost 1 base to trimming and J lost 14 bases, with 12 bases between them. The CDR3 is 13 residues long. Germline CDR1 is SEHNR and CDR2 is FQNEAQ (reference sequence). The V and J genes are TRBV7-9 and TRBJ1-6, with D perhaps TRBD1 (6 bases). The receptor comes from an adult in good health. Specimen: peripheral blood, collected on day 0 of AZD1222 vaccination. The CDR3, as DNA: TGTGCCAGCAGCTTAGAGGGGGGTGTATCCCTCCACTTT. This codes for CASSLEGGVSLHF.